This T cell receptor (beta chain) was sequenced for a study of blood T cell repertoires in COVID-19 (TCRdb year 2020). About the full investigation: Samples from collaborators originated in the United States, Italy and Spain and spanned both the acute and convalescent phases of COVID-19. The prospective study material was composed of cDNA or gDNA derived from T cells, B-cell-depleted T cells, or PBMCs. Subjects who had been exposed to COVID-19, were actively infected with it, or had recovered from it provided the deeply sampled blood TCRbeta repertoires that made up the dataset. A freely available public database, intended as a resource for researchers studying the immune response to SARS-CoV-2, is where the repertoires were released. Samples came from the ongoing ImmuneRACE study (first 160 participants) plus 1,254 subjects from 6 global collaborators. Nearly every sample came with metadata listing a de-identified subject ID, COVID-19 status, age in years and sex. HLA class I and class II types, where available, came from metadata supplied by the sample provider rather than from assay-based typing. Summary of the overall study and its limitations: How much clinical and demographic metadata was included differed by source and by participant, and the metadata was provided uncurated.

The immunoSEQ Assay, a bias-controlled multiplex PCR, was used to amplify TCRbeta CDR3 regions from genomic DNA. Per the authors' processing: The number of nucleated cells in each sample was estimated by amplification of reference gene primers within the assay. Sequence reads were collapsed and filtered to measure the absolute abundance of every unique TCRbeta CDR3 rearrangement. For each sample, productive Simpson clonality was calculated by taking the square root of Simpson's diversity index across productive rearrangements. Entries here come from immuneACCESS through TCRdb and include only in-frame sequences with V and J called. Some clones fail to appear in such tables; in the studies checked, an unresolved V gene covers under half of the shortfall, and the cause of the remainder is unknown. V, J and clone size were drawn from that table, and D and trimming were deduced from the DNA. This sample is represented by 250,000 to 350,000 clones; about nine tenths of them were singletons. Clones ranked in the top ten supply 2.2% of the sample.

The germline V gene yields SGHVS for CDR1 and FQNEAQ for CDR2. The junction shows trimming of 5 bases on V and 7 bases on J, plus 20 bases between the germline ends. From the cysteine through the phenylalanine, the CDR3 covers 15 amino acids. Solely the CDR3 DNA is kept, with 45 bases framed from the first base. This clone has a single count. The target of this receptor is not known. One base away there is no much larger clone; base qualities are not given. In Seattle, one collaborating source enrolled patients while the infection was active and tracked those patients longitudinally over the course of disease. The collaborating institutions used their own protocols to collect whole blood in K2EDTA tubes. For TCRbeta analysis, collaborators shipped samples in one of three forms: frozen whole blood, isolated PBMCs, or DNA extracted from either of those sample types.

This clonotype was sampled from a woman under 40 with COVID-19, enrolled during active disease. The chain is assembled from TRBV7-8 and TRBJ1-2, with the D gene too uncertain to name. Sequencing was carried out using peripheral blood. The CDR3 protein: CASSERTPPGSGYTF. The DNA reads TGTGCCAGCAGCGAACGAACCCCCCCAGGTAGTGGCTACACCTTC.